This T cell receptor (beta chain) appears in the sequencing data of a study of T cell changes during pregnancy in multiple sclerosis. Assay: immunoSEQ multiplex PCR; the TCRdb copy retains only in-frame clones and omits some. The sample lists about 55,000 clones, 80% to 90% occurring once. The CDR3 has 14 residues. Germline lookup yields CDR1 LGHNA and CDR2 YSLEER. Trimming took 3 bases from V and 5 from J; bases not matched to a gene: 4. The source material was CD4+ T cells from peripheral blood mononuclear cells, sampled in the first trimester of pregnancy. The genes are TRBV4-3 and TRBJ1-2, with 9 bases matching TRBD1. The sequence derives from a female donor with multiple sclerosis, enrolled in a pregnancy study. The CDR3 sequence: CASSHDRGKYGYTF. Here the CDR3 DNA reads TGCGCCAGCAGCCACGACAGGGGGAAGTATGGCTACACCTTC.